This TCR beta chain derives from a study of blood T cell repertoires in COVID-19. Study-wide background: From T cells, B-cell-depleted T cells, or PBMCs came the material, which was cDNA or gDNA.

Under the authors' procedure: Using reference gene primer amplification, nucleated cell counts were estimated. Here immunoSEQ multiplex PCR was the method, and the copy in TCRdb shows in-frame clones only, minus some. That table supplies the V and J calls and clone size; D and trimming were determined from the DNA. This sample has 120,000 to 150,000 clones, with over 75% found just once. The germline V gene has CDR1 MNHEY and CDR2 SMNVEV (reference sequence). V shed 1 base, J shed 7 bases, and the junction held 2 bases outside the gene matches. The CDR3 length is 15 residues. The chain joins TRBV27 to TRBJ1-4, with 11 bases that match TRBD1. The specimen sequenced was peripheral blood. This TCR was recovered from a man between 45 and 60 years old with acute or convalescent COVID-19. The chain's CDR3 is CASSLFGQGAEKLFF. The CDR3 region has the DNA TGTGCCAGCAGTTTATTCGGACAGGGGGCTGAAAAACTGTTTTTT.